Sequencing of this TCR beta chain was carried out in a study of cytomegalovirus exposure and HLA in healthy donors. Whole-study context: Ancestry clustering placed around four fifths of 300 to 400 genotyped donors in the Caucasian-associated cluster. Study results and limitations: Most of the CMV-associated TCR beta chains (in a later analysis) appeared to be HLA-restricted. A later analysis reportedly found fewer N-insertions in an Asian-associated ancestry cluster than the approximately 700-donor mean.

Germline V gene sequence: CDR1 SNHLY, CDR2 FYNNEI. The length of the CDR3 is 16 residues. Germline trimming cut 11 bases from V and 5 bases from J; bases unmatched to any gene: 17. Only one count was recorded for this clone. The target antigen is unknown. PCR involved 60 Vbeta and 13 Jbeta primers. Data came from immunoSEQ multiplex PCR; TCRdb stores just in-frame clones and leaves some out. There are some 140,000 clones in the sample; roughly 74% occur only once, and about 2.8% lies in the top ten. This TCR was sampled from a man younger than 35 in good health and CMV-seronegative. The sequencing input was PBMCs. The chain has TRBV2 and TRBJ2-5; the match to TRBD2 covers 10 bases. This CDR3 reads CASTLGSGGLEETQYF. The CDR3 coding sequence is TGTGCCTCCACCCTCGGTAGCGGGGGGTTGGAGGAGACCCAGTACTTC.